Listed below are T cell receptor beta chains from one sample, sequenced in a study of T cell changes during pregnancy in multiple sclerosis. Sequencing used immunoSEQ multiplex PCR; TCRdb keeps in-frame clones, though not all of them. In the table there are 40,000 to 45,000 clones, around 89% of which are singletons. Specimen: CD4+ T cells from peripheral blood mononuclear cells, collected in the first trimester of pregnancy. The receptors shown here come from a female donor with multiple sclerosis, enrolled in a pregnancy study. CDR3s include the opening cysteine and the closing phenylalanine or tryptophan. The order of the fields is D gene, V gene, CDR3 length, J gene, CDR3 protein. A D gene is named only where the DNA matches it firmly.

.	TRBV5-1	14	TRBJ2-7	CASSLEAHSYEQYF
TRBD1	TRBV5-1	14	TRBJ2-5	CASSLGDRGIEQYF
TRBD1	TRBV4-2	15	TRBJ1-2	CASSQTTTGVYGYTF
TRBD1	TRBV30	17	TRBJ2-5	CAWVSSRQGAPEETQYF
.	TRBV5-8	16	TRBJ2-2	CASSSWTFVNTGELFF
.	TRBV7-8	15	TRBJ2-3	CASSLISHGTDTQYF
.	TRBV18	14	TRBJ1-1	CASSPKPGYTEAFF
TRBD2	TRBV18	15	TRBJ2-7	CASSPLAGVAYEQYF
.	TRBV9	18	TRBJ2-3	CASSVATRQGLSTDTQYF
.	TRBV7-9	14	TRBJ2-1	CASSSQGRYNEQFF
.	TRBV9	15	TRBJ1-1	CASSVGGHMNTEAFF
TRBD2	TRBV4-3	14	TRBJ2-5	CASSLVRGQETQYF
TRBD2	TRBV28	15	TRBJ2-1	CASSSLAGGLHEQFF
TRBD1	TRBV2	15	TRBJ1-1	CASSTGQGVDTEAFF